This passage covers 2 T cell receptor beta chains from one sample sequenced in a study of T-cell reconstitution after alpha-beta-depleted transplantation in children. Unique molecular identifiers were used in preparing the TCRbeta library. MiXCR, applied by TCRdb to the PCR reads, yields one record per CDR3 protein. The top ten hold 5% to 6.5% of the sample, which has around 380,000 distinct CDR3 sequences, approximately 11% seen once. Source: PBMCs from the stem cell graft donor, taken from the stem cell graft. The receptor set was obtained from a human donor who donated a stem cell graft to a child with acute myeloid leukemia.

The table lists this clonotype with a few counts. The chain employs TRBV6-1 and TRBJ2-4, with D possibly being TRBD2 (6 bases). The length of the CDR3 is 15 residues. The germline V gene has CDR1 MNHNS and CDR2 SASEGT. The germline V and J ends were trimmed by 0 bases and 6 bases, with 12 bases remaining between them. For the CDR3, the DNA is TGTGCCAGCAGTGAAGCGCAAGGGACTCGAAACATTCAGTACTTC. Translation: CASSEAQGTRNIQYF.

This clonotype was recorded a few times. The J gene is TRBJ2-2, the V gene TRBV5-1, with TRBD2 matching 10 bases. In germline, CDR1 is SGHRS, CDR2 YFSETQ. V trimming: 3 bases; J trimming: 10 bases; junction bases outside the gene matches: 12. The CDR3 runs to 16 residues. The chain's CDR3 is CASSWGRTSGSEELFF. CDR3 sequence (DNA): TGCGCCAGCAGCTGGGGCCGGACTAGCGGCTCTGAGGAGCTGTTTTTT.